This T cell receptor beta chain comes out of a study of shared T cell receptors in the human thymus. Here immunoSEQ multiplex PCR was the method, and the copy in TCRdb shows in-frame clones only, minus some. The table shows roughly 710,000 clones, with 70% to 90% occurring only once. Trimming removed 1 base at V and 4 bases at J, with 7 bases between. CDR1 is MNHNS, CDR2 SASEGT, per germline. The CDR3 is 13 amino acids. These data were also filed under a second study, of human thymus T cells. That source adds: The study used thymus tissue resected during corrective heart surgery. Seemingly biased V and J gene usage marked thymic and blood repertoires.

The sequencing input was thymocytes. V gene TRBV6-1 combines with J gene TRBJ1-2; D gene unclear. The source of this sequence is a girl in the first two years of life with a congenital heart defect. In DNA form, the CDR3 reads TGTGCCAGCAGTGAAGAAACGCGCTATGGCTACACCTTC. It is translated as CASSEETRYGYTF.